Listed below are T cell receptor beta chains from one sample, sequenced in a study of tumor-infiltrating lymphocytes in primary liver carcinoma. TCRdb re-analysed the multiplex PCR reads in MiXCR, keeping a single row per CDR3 protein. The data hold 95,000 to 150,000 distinct CDR3 sequences, with 50% to 80% observed a single time. Sequencing was performed on liver tumor tissue from sampling region 3. The receptors shown here come from a woman aged 60-75 years with primary liver carcinoma and hepatitis B virus infection. CDR3s include the opening cysteine and the closing phenylalanine or tryptophan. D genes are given only for firm matches. The size of a clone is reported for some rows only, either as once, few or many, or as a class for expanded clones.

clone size | J gene | V gene | D gene | CDR3 protein | CDR3 DNA
NA | TRBJ2-3 | TRBV7-9 | TRBD2 | CASSLVWGLGDTDTQYF | TGTGCTAGCAGCTTAGTGTGGGGACTAGGGGACACAGATACGCAGTATTTT
NA | TRBJ2-7 | TRBV14 | TRBD1 | CTSSIQKGQGRVLTDEQYF | TGTACCAGTAGCATACAAAAAGGACAGGGAAGAGTCCTGACCGACGAGCAGTACTTC
many | TRBJ2-7 | TRBV6-1 | TRBD1 | CASSITRDRPYEQYF | TGTGCCAGCAGTATAACCCGGGACAGACCCTACGAGCAGTACTTC
few | TRBJ1-1 | TRBV2 | NA | CASSQGQNTEAFF | TGTGCCAGCAGCCAGGGACAGAACACTGAAGCTTTCTTT
NA | TRBJ1-2 | TRBV11-2 | NA | CVSSSGTEYGYAF | TGTGTCAGCAGCTCCGGGACGGAATATGGCTACGCCTTC
few | TRBJ1-1 | TRBV11-2 | TRBD1 | CASRTLGQGGEVFF | TGTGCCAGCAGGACCCTAGGACAGGGCGGTGAAGTTTTCTTT
many | TRBJ2-5 | TRBV12-3/TRBV12-4 | NA | CASSFGSPLGETQYF | TGTGCCAGCAGTTTTGGATCCCCACTGGGGGAGACCCAGTACTTC
NA | TRBJ1-2 | TRBV11-2 | NA | CASSPGLNCGFTF | TGTGCCAGCAGCCCAGGACTGAACTGTGGCTTCACCTTC
medium-sized | TRBJ2-3 | TRBV11-2 | NA | CASRPSATSTDTQYF | TGTGCCAGCAGGCCCTCTGCGACTAGCACAGATACGCAGTATTTT
NA | TRBJ2-2 | TRBV5-1 | TRBD2 | CASSSLAGNIGELFF | TGCGCCAGCAGCTCTCTAGCGGGCAACATCGGGGAGCTGTTTTTT
many | TRBJ2-5 | TRBV5-1 | TRBD1 | CASSLDRGEETQYF | TGCGCCAGCAGCCTAGACAGGGGAGAAGAGACCCAGTACTTC
few | TRBJ2-3 | TRBV2 | TRBD2 | CASSGIGGADTQYF | TGTGCCAGCAGTGGTATCGGGGGGGCAGATACGCAGTATTTT
NA | TRBJ2-7 | TRBV11-2 | NA | CASSRGYSSYGQYF | TGTGCCAGCAGCCGGGGCTACTCAAGCTACGGGCAGTACTTC
medium-sized | TRBJ2-2 | TRBV29-1 | NA | CSVGWGAGELFF | TGCAGCGTTGGGTGGGGGGCCGGGGAGCTGTTTTTT
NA | TRBJ1-1 | TRBV6-5 | NA | CTSNASSGGVNTEAFF | TGTACCAGCAATGCCTCCAGTGGAGGAGTGAACACTGAAGCTTTCTTT
NA | TRBJ2-5 | TRBV28 | NA | CASSSGKRITYRTETQYF | TGTGCCAGCAGTTCAGGCAAGCGCATCACCTATCGAACGGAGACCCAGTACTTC
NA | TRBJ1-1 | TRBV7-3 | NA | CATIIGRAEAFF | TGTGCCACCATAATAGGAAGGGCTGAGGCTTTCTTT
few | TRBJ1-2 | TRBV9 | NA | CASSPGVVANYGYTF | TGTGCCAGCAGCCCAGGAGTGGTCGCTAACTATGGCTACACCTTC
many | TRBJ2-2 | TRBV14 | NA | CASSQDMRTGELFF | TGTGCCAGCAGCCAAGATATGAGGACCGGGGAGCTGTTTTTT
NA | TRBJ2-1 | TRBV12-3/TRBV12-4 | TRBD2 | CASNQSGTSSNNEQFF | TGTGCCAGCAATCAATCCGGGACTAGCAGTAACAATGAGCAGTTCTTC
many | TRBJ2-5 | TRBV30 | NA | CAWGTETQYF | TGTGCCTGGGGGACGGAGACCCAGTACTTC
NA | TRBJ1-1 | TRBV6-1 | NA | CAISEDYRRGGDTEAFF | TGTGCCATCAGTGAAGATTATAGGCGCGGAGGGGACACTGAAGCTTTCTTT
NA | TRBJ2-2 | TRBV24-1 | NA | CATMASRNTGELFF | TGTGCCACCATGGCTAGCAGGAACACCGGGGAGCTGTTTTTT
NA | TRBJ2-2 | TRBV2 | TRBD1 | CASSARTGSGELFF | TGTGCCAGCAGTGCCCGGACAGGGAGCGGGGAGCTGTTTTTT
many | TRBJ1-1 | TRBV12-3/TRBV12-4 | TRBD1 | CASSLHGTGGRLATEAFF | TGTGCCAGCAGTCTCCACGGGACAGGGGGCCGACTTGCAACTGAAGCTTTCTTT
many | TRBJ2-5 | TRBV6-5 | NA | CASSYRLQETQYF | TGTGCCAGCAGTTACAGATTACAAGAGACCCAGTACTTC
many | TRBJ2-2 | TRBV6-1 | TRBD2 | CASSEESGRPGELFF | TGTGCCAGCAGTGAAGAAAGCGGGAGGCCCGGGGAGCTGTTTTTT